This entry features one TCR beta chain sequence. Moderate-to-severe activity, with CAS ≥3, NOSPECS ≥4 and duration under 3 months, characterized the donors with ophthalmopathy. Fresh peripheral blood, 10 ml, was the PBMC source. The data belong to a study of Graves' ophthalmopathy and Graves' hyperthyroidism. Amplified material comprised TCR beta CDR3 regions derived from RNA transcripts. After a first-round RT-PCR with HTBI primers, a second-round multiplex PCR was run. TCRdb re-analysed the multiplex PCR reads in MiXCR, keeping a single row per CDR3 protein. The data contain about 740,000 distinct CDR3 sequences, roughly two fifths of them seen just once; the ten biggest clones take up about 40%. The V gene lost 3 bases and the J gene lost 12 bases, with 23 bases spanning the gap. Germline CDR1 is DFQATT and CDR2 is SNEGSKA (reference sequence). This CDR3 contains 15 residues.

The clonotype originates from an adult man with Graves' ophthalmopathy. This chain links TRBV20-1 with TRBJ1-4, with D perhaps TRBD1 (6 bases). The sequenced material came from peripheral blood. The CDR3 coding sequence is TGCAGTGCTAGGCCCAGGGGTATCACCGGGGAGGAACTGTTTTTT. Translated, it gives CSARPRGITGEELFF.